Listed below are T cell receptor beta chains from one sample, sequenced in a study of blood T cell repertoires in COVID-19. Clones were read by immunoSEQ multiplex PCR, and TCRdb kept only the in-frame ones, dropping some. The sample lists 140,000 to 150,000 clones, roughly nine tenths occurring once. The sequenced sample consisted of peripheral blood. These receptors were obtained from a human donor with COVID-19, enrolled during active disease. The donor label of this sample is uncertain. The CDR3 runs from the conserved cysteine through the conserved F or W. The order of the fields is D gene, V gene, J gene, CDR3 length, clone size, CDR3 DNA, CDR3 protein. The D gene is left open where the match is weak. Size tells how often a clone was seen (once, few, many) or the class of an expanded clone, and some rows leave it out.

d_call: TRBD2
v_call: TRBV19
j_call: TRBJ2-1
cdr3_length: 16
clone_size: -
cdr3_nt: TGTGCCAGTAGTATAGATCGTCTAGCGGGATACAATGAGCAGTTCTTC
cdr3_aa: CASSIDRLAGYNEQFF

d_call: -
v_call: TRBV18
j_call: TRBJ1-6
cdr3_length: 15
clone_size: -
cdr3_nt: TGTGCCAGCTCACCACCGGGGCTAAATAATTCACCCCTCCACTTT
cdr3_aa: CASSPPGLNNSPLHF

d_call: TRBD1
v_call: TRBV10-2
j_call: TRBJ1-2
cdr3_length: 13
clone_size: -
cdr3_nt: TGCGCCAGCTTGGAACAGGGGACCTATGGCTACACCTTC
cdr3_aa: CASLEQGTYGYTF

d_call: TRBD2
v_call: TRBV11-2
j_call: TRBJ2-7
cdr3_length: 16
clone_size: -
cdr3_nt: TGTGCCAGCAGACGCAGACCCACCGGGACTAGCTACGAGCAGTACTTC
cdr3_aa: CASRRRPTGTSYEQYF

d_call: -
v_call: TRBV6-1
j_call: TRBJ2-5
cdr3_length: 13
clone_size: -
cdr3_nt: TGTGCCAGCAGTGAAGCGCGGGAAGAGACCCAGTACTTC
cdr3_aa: CASSEAREETQYF

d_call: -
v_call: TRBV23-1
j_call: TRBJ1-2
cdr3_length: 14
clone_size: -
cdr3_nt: TGCGCCAGCAGTCAATCGTTCGTAAACTATGGCTACACCTTC
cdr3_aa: CASSQSFVNYGYTF

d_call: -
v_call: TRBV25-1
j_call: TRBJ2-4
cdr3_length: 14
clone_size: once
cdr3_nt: TGTGCCAGCAGTGTGGGGGCCGCCAAAAACATTCAGTACTTC
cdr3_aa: CASSVGAAKNIQYF

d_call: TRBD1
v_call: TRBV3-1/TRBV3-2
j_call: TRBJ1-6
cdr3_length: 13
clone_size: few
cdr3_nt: TGTGCCAGCAGCCAAATCGGGGGACAGGCATCGATTTTT
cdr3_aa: CASSQIGGQASIF

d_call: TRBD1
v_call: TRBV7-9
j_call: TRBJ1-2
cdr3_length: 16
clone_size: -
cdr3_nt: TGTGCCAGCAGCCCAGTGGCTGGGACAGCGATCTATGGCTACACCTTC
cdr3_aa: CASSPVAGTAIYGYTF

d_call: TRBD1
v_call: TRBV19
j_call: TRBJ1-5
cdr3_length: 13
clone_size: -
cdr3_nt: TGTGCCAGTCGCGGGACAGTCTATCAGCCCCAGCATTTT
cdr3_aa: CASRGTVYQPQHF

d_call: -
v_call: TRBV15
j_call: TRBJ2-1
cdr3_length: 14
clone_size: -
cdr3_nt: TGTGCCACCAGCAGAGGGGGAGAGGAGGGAGAGCAGTTCTTC
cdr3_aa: CATSRGGEEGEQFF

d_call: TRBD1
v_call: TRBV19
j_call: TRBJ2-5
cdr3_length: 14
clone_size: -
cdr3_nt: TGTGCCAGTAGTATTGGTCAGGGGGTAGAGACCCAGTACTTC
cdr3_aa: CASSIGQGVETQYF

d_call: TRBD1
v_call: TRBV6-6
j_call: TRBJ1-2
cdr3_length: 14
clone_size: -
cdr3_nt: TGTGCCAGCAAAACAGGGGGTGGACCTTATGGCTACACCTTC
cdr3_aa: CASKTGGGPYGYTF

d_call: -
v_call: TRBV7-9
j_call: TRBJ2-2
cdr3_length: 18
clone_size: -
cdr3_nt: TGTGCCAGCAGCTTAGTGGTGACTTCTGACCCGAACACCGGGGAGCTGTTTTTT
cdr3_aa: CASSLVVTSDPNTGELFF

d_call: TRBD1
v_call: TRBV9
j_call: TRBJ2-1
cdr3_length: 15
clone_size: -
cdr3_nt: TGTGCCAGCAGCGTAGAAGGGGGCGCGTACAATGAGCAGTTCTTC
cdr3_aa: CASSVEGGAYNEQFF

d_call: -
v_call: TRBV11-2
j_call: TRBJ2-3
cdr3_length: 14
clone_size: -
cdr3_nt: TGTGCCAGCAGCCAAAACGCCAGAACAGATACGCAGTATTTT
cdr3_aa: CASSQNARTDTQYF